This TCR beta chain was found in a study of blood T cell repertoires in COVID-19. Turning to the study itself: COVID-19 samples, acute and convalescent, were from the United States, Italy and Spain. PBMCs, B-cell-depleted T cells, or T cells provided the cDNA or gDNA that made up the material.

Authors' analysis steps: Counts of nucleated cells, estimated from reference gene primer amplification, were obtained. The method was immunoSEQ multiplex PCR; TCRdb's version includes in-frame clones alone and lacks a portion of them. V and J calls and clone size come straight from that table; D and trimming were deduced from the DNA. Found here are 120,000 to 150,000 clones, about 80% of them singletons; the top ten hold 15% to 20%. The V and J ends lost 6 bases and 7 bases respectively, with 19 bases between them. This CDR3 has 14 residues. CDR1 is SNHLY and CDR2 is FYNNEI in the germline V gene. Sequencing was carried out using peripheral blood. The sequence derives from a man aged 45-65 years with acute or convalescent COVID-19. V gene TRBV2 combines with J gene TRBJ2-7; D is possibly TRBD2 (6 bases). Here the CDR3 DNA reads TGTGCCAGCAGGGGCCAGGTCCACGGGGGAGAGCAGTACTTC. Amino acids: CASRGQVHGGEQYF.